The clone carrying this T cell receptor (beta chain) was seen a handful of times. Its antigen remains unidentified. This specimen belongs to a study of cytomegalovirus exposure and HLA in healthy donors. Vbeta (60) and Jbeta (13) primers were used in the PCR. Generated by immunoSEQ multiplex PCR, the TCRdb table keeps only in-frame clones and is missing some. Among about 150,000 clones listed, approximately 72% were seen once. Study outcomes and limitations: Among immune exposure information, only CMV serostatus was available. The study flagged approximately 180 TCR beta chains as cytomegalovirus-associated.

This clonotype was obtained from a man between 18 and 29 years old in good health and CMV-seronegative. The sample taken for sequencing was PBMCs.

As DNA, the CDR3 is TGCGCCAGCAGGGTGACCCTAGCGGTTAAAGAGACCCAGTACTTC. It encodes CASRVTLAVKETQYF. This chain connects TRBV10-1 to TRBJ2-5; 7 bases are shared with TRBD2. V lost 6 bases, J lost 3 bases, and 10 bases stayed unmatched. The CDR3 spans 15 residues. Germline CDR1 reads WNHNN; CDR2 reads SYGVQD (reference sequence).